The 32 T cell receptor beta chains presented below share a single source sample, sequenced in a study of blood T cell repertoires in COVID-19. Sequenced by immunoSEQ multiplex PCR; TCRdb stores in-frame clones only, minus some. The sample includes roughly 570,000 clones, about 88% seen only once; the top ten take around 8%. The sample was peripheral blood. Receptor source: a woman in her forties or fifties with COVID-19, enrolled during active disease.

The J gene is TRBJ1-2, the V gene TRBV9; 8 nucleotides align to TRBD1. The ends lost 7 bases at V and 7 bases at J; junction bases unmatched: 6. Germline V gene sequence: CDR1 SGDLS, CDR2 YYNGEE. The length of the CDR3 is 12 residues. The CDR3 nucleotides are TGTGCCAGCTATACAGGGGGAGGTGGCTACACCTTC. Translating it yields CASYTGGGGYTF.

This clone was detected only a few times. The genes are TRBV10-2 and TRBJ2-1; 8 bases agree with TRBD2. This CDR3 is 16 amino acids long. CDR1 is WSHSY, CDR2 SAAADI, per germline. Trimming at V came to 6 bases and at J to 5 bases, leaving 12 bases not matched to a gene. The CDR3 is CASRPAGSGIHNEQFF. In DNA form, the CDR3 reads TGCGCCAGCAGACCCGCGGGTAGCGGGATCCACAATGAGCAGTTCTTC.

V gene TRBV6-6 combines with J gene TRBJ1-5, with a weak D call TRBD1 (6 bases). Looked up from germline, CDR1 is MNHNY and CDR2 is SVGAGI (reference sequence). V lost 2 bases, J lost 7 bases, and 15 bases lay in between. The CDR3 is 15 residues long. The CDR3 here is CASSYDSGRGQPQHF. DNA for the CDR3: TGTGCCAGCAGTTACGACTCCGGCAGGGGCCAGCCCCAGCATTTT.

This chain links TRBV19 with TRBJ2-4; TRBD1 aligns across 8 bases. V dropped 4 bases and J dropped 6; count of bases not matched to a gene: 8. CDR1 is LNHDA and CDR2 is SQIVND in the germline V gene (reference sequence). CDR3 length: 15 residues. The CDR3 DNA is TGTGCCAGTAGTACCTCCGGACAGGGCGGAAACATTCAGTACTTC. It specifies CASSTSGQGGNIQYF.

This sequence joins TRBV27 and TRBJ2-5, with D hard to call. The CDR3 runs 11 residues. Germline V gene lookup returns CDR1 MNHEY and CDR2 SMNVEV (reference sequence). V was pared by 6 bases and J by 3 bases, with 5 bases between. The chain's CDR3 is CASRAKETQYF. The CDR3 region has the DNA TGTGCCAGCAGGGCAAAAGAGACCCAGTACTTC.

This clone was detected only a few times. The chain combines TRBV6-5 with TRBJ2-2; 7 nucleotides match TRBD1. J gave up 6 bases and V 2 bases, and 9 bases lay outside the gene matches. CDR3 size: 16 residues. Germline lookup yields CDR1 MNHEY and CDR2 SVGAGI. CDR3 coding DNA: TGTGCCAGCAGTTACCAGGGGACAGCCTACCCCGGGGAGCTGTTTTTT. Translation: CASSYQGTAYPGELFF.

The CDR3 coding sequence is TGTGCCAGCAGTTTAGGACAGGGTAACGCAGATACGCAGTATTTT. Protein: CASSLGQGNADTQYF. The chain joins TRBV27 to TRBJ2-3; TRBD1 matches 8 bases. Germline CDR1 reads MNHEY; CDR2 reads SMNVEV (reference sequence). Germline trimming cut 2 bases from V and 4 bases from J; bases unmatched to any gene: 5. CDR3 size: 15 residues.

The rearrangement joins TRBV4-1 to TRBJ1-1, with D possibly matching TRBD1 (5 bases). V was pared by 3 bases and J by 4 bases, with 21 bases between. The CDR3 sequence is 17 residues long. CDR1 MGHRA and CDR2 YSYEKL come from the germline V gene. CDR3 coding DNA: TGCGCCAGCAGCCAGTCACCGTCCGGGGGGGTAGGCACTGAAGCTTTCTTT. Translating gives CASSQSPSGGVGTEAFF.

The V gene is TRBV5-6, the J gene TRBJ1-2; D is uncertain. The CDR3 has 13 amino acids. Germline CDR1 reads SGHDT; CDR2 reads YYEEEE. Trimming took off 5 bases at V and 5 bases at J, with 13 bases between the two ends. CDR3 protein: CASRSPGPYGYTF. CDR3 sequence (DNA): TGTGCCAGCAGATCACCGGGTCCGTATGGCTACACCTTC.

This rearrangement joins TRBV4-1 to TRBJ1-4; D not resolved. Germline assignment: CDR1 MGHRA and CDR2 YSYEKL. The V gene lost 2 bases and the J gene lost 0 bases, with 4 bases spanning the gap. The CDR3 totals 14 residues. The CDR3 DNA reads as TGCGCCAGCAGCCAATCCGCAACTAATGAAAAACTGTTTTTT. Residues: CASSQSATNEKLFF.

The J gene is TRBJ1-2, the V gene TRBV15; a possible D gene is TRBD1 (6 bases). V lost 0 bases and J lost 3, with 11 bases in between. The V gene's germline CDR1 is LNHNV and CDR2 YYDKDF (reference sequence). The CDR3 is made up of 15 amino acids. The CDR3, as DNA: TGTGCCACCAGCAGAGAAACAGGGCTCCACTATGGCTACACCTTC. The encoded protein is CATSRETGLHYGYTF.

The chain links TRBV5-5 to TRBJ1-4; D uncertain. Trimming left V 4 bases short and J 5 bases short, with 15 bases between. Germline V lookup: CDR1 SGHKS, CDR2 YYEKEE (reference sequence). CDR3 length: 15 residues. The CDR3 DNA is TGTGCCAGCAGCCTCCAACAGAGACCCAATGAAAAACTGTTTTTT. Its translation: CASSLQQRPNEKLFF.

The sample holds one count of this clone. The rearrangement uses TRBV28 and TRBJ2-5; 7 bases are a match to TRBD2. The V segment lost 5 bases and the J segment 9 bases; nucleotides outside the gene matches: 9. This CDR3 has 13 residues. CDR1 is MDHEN, CDR2 SYDVKM, per germline. The CDR3 spells CASSSSGRGAQYF. CDR3 coding DNA: TGTGCCAGCAGTAGTAGCGGCCGGGGGGCCCAGTACTTC.

V usage is TRBV5-6 and J usage is TRBJ1-3, with D possibly being TRBD1 (5 bases). The CDR3 runs 14 residues. V lost 6 bases and J lost 6, with 16 bases in between. From germline, CDR1 is SGHDT and CDR2 YYEEEE. The chain's CDR3 is CASTPWDSQNTIYF. The CDR3, as DNA: TGTGCCAGCACCCCCTGGGACTCGCAAAACACCATATATTTT.

The CDR3 sequence: CASSLRGRNTEAFF. CDR3 in DNA: TGTGCCAGCAGCCTCAGAGGGCGGAACACTGAAGCTTTCTTT. J is TRBJ1-1 and V is TRBV27; D uncertain. Germline V gene data show CDR1 as MNHEY and CDR2 as SMNVEV (reference sequence). Trimming took 6 bases from V and 1 from J, leaving 12 bases between them. The CDR3 has 14 residues.

The chain recombines TRBV7-7 with TRBJ2-2; a possible D gene is TRBD1 (5 bases). Germline assignment: CDR1 SSHAT and CDR2 FNYEAQ (reference sequence). The CDR3 consists of 15 residues. V was cut by 1 base and J by 3 bases, with 9 bases left in between. The CDR3 region has the DNA TGTGCCAGCAGCTTAGTATCGACAGACACCGGGGAGCTGTTTTTT. As protein: CASSLVSTDTGELFF.

This rearrangement joins TRBV29-1 to TRBJ1-1, with TRBD1 as a possible D gene (6 bases). The CDR3 contains 13 residues. Germline loops: CDR1 SQVTM, CDR2 ANQGSEA. Trimming removed 5 bases from V and 2 bases from J, with 12 bases in between. CDR3 DNA: TGCAGCGTTCGAAAAGGGGGAAACACTGAAGCTTTCTTT. Protein product: CSVRKGGNTEAFF.

The CDR3 DNA reads as TGCGCCAGCAGTGGGGGAGGCGGGGAGCTGTTTTTT. Residues: CASSGGGGELFF. The chain couples TRBV10-1 to TRBJ2-2; TRBD2 might be the D (6 bases). V lost 4 bases and J lost 7, with 7 bases in between. Germline V gene lookup returns CDR1 WNHNN and CDR2 SYGVQD (reference sequence). CDR3 length equals 12 residues.

The sample holds many counts of this clone. The chain recombines TRBV11-1 with TRBJ1-6, with TRBD1 matching 7 bases. Germline V lookup: CDR1 SGHAT, CDR2 FQDESV (reference sequence). The CDR3 is 14 residues long. V lost 3 bases and J lost 5; bases outside the gene matches: 1. CDR3 DNA sequence: TGTGCCAGCAGCTTGACAGGGAATAATTCACCCCTCCACTTT. It translates to CASSLTGNNSPLHF.

This clone was seen just once. The chain combines TRBV13 with TRBJ2-3; possibly TRBD2 for D (7 bases). The ends were cut back, 4 bases at V and 1 base at J, with 24 bases in the middle. Per germline, CDR1 PRHDT and CDR2 FYEKMQ (reference sequence). This CDR3 comprises 19 residues. The CDR3 nucleotides read TGTGCCAGCAGCTCCGACTACCGGGGGGCCGAAGACCGCACAGATACGCAGTATTTT. It is translated as CASSSDYRGAEDRTDTQYF.

Worth noting for this clone: Given the absence of the conserved phenylalanine or tryptophan at the CDR3 end, a read error is likely. No DNA is shown, since the ends of the CDR3 on it are uncertain; the CDR3 is the one TCRdb lists. The chain is built from TRBV6-5 and TRBJ1-1; the table's D call, TRBD1, has no DNA check behind it. The CDR3 is 13 amino acids in total, end residues counted. Germline V CDR1 and CDR2: MNHEY, SVGAGI. This CDR3 reads CASSYTRDRGGVM.

The V call is TRBV27, the J call TRBJ2-6; no definite D call. Germline values: CDR1 MNHEY, CDR2 SMNVEV (reference sequence). V dropped 2 bases and J dropped 1 base, with 6 bases sitting between them. The CDR3 is 15 residues long. CDR3 protein: CASSLEKSGANVLTF. The CDR3 nucleotides are TGTGCCAGCAGTTTAGAGAAATCTGGGGCCAACGTCCTGACTTTC.

This clone was counted once. The rearrangement links TRBV5-1 to TRBJ2-5, with unresolved D. The CDR3 totals 12 residues. The V and J ends lost 3 bases and 2 bases respectively, with 5 bases between them. Looked up from germline, CDR1 is SGHRS and CDR2 is YFSETQ. The CDR3 protein is CASSSIQETQYF. The CDR3 DNA follows: TGCGCCAGCAGCTCTATTCAAGAGACCCAGTACTTC.

This clone has just one count. The rearrangement links TRBV30 to TRBJ1-1; D uncertain. Germline values: CDR1 GTSNPN, CDR2 SVGIG (reference sequence). The CDR3 is made up of 12 amino acids. Trimming shortened V by 0 bases and J by 10 bases, and 12 bases separated the two germline ends. CDR3 nucleotide sequence: TGTGCCTGGAGTGTACTTGGCGGAGCAGCTTTCTTT. Encoded protein: CAWSVLGGAAFF. Full variable domain (rest looked up from reference TRBV30 and TRBJ1-1): SQTIHQWPATLVQPVGSPLSLECTVEGTSNPNLYWYRQAAGRGLQLLFYSVGIGQISSEVPQNLSASRPQDRQFILSSKKLLLSDSGFYLCAWSVLGGAAFFGQGTRLTVV.

This clone was counted a single time. The rearrangement joins TRBV24-1 to TRBJ2-3; 12 positions agree with TRBD1. Germline-derived CDR1 and CDR2 are KGHDR and SFDVKD. With V trimmed by 2 bases and J by 5 bases, 4 bases remained unmatched. The CDR3 length is 16 residues. Written as DNA, the CDR3 is TGTGCCACCAGTGATTCCGGGACAGGGGGCAGAGATACGCAGTATTTT. This codes for CATSDSGTGGRDTQYF.

The gene calls are TRBV11-1 and TRBJ1-5; D gene unclear. Trimming left V 6 bases short and J 0 bases short, with 9 bases between. Germline V gene data show CDR1 as SGHAT and CDR2 as FQDESV (reference sequence). This CDR3 is 14 amino acids long. As DNA, the CDR3 is TGTGCCAGCAGACCCGACACTAGCAATCAGCCCCAGCATTTT. Its protein product is CASRPDTSNQPQHF.

A single count supports this clone. The chain links TRBV4-2 to TRBJ1-2, with D perhaps TRBD1 (5 bases). CDR1 is LGHNA and CDR2 is YNFKEQ in the germline V gene. V lost 4 bases and J 7 bases, leaving 25 bases between the germline ends. This CDR3 is built from 17 residues. CDR3: CASSPSVRADSVSGYTF. CDR3 in DNA: TGTGCCAGCAGCCCCAGTGTTAGAGCTGACAGCGTCTCTGGCTACACCTTC.

V usage is TRBV6-1 and J usage is TRBJ2-7; a possible D gene is TRBD1 (5 bases). The germline V gene encodes CDR1 MNHNS and CDR2 SASEGT. Trimming pared 8 bases from V and 0 bases from J, leaving 14 bases between. The CDR3 has 14 amino acids. The DNA of the CDR3 is TGTGCCAGCGGTAGGGGTCACAGCTCCTACGAGCAGTACTTC. It specifies CASGRGHSSYEQYF.

The chain links TRBV6-5 to TRBJ2-1, with 9 bases identical to TRBD2. The CDR3 has 15 amino acids. Looked up from germline, CDR1 is MNHEY and CDR2 is SVGAGI. V lost 2 bases and J lost 5; bases outside the gene matches: 4. The CDR3 nucleotides are TGTGCCAGCAGTTACCTCGCGGGGGGGGACAATGAGCAGTTCTTC. Residues: CASSYLAGGDNEQFF.

This chain links TRBV7-2 with TRBJ1-6, with TRBD1 matching 8 bases. The CDR3 runs 16 residues. Unmatched junction bases numbered 3, after V lost 1 base and J lost 4 bases. The germline V gene has CDR1 SGHTA and CDR2 FQGNSA. The chain's CDR3 is CASSLDGTGYNSPLHF. CDR3 DNA sequence: TGTGCCAGCAGCTTAGATGGGACAGGTTATAATTCACCCCTCCACTTT.

The rearrangement links TRBV28 to TRBJ1-1, with D uncertain. The V and J ends lost 3 bases and 7 bases respectively, with 9 bases between them. CDR3 length: 12 residues. CDR1 and CDR2 from the germline V gene are MDHEN and SYDVKM. CDR3 region: CASSFRTNEAFF. The CDR3 DNA follows: TGTGCCAGCAGTTTCCGAACAAATGAAGCTTTCTTT.

The CDR3 sequence is CASTRGGTRTDTQYF. DNA for the CDR3: TGCGCCAGCACCCGGGGCGGGACTCGGACAGATACGCAGTATTTT. This rearrangement joins TRBV5-1 to TRBJ2-3, with D perhaps TRBD2 (6 bases). Looked up from germline, CDR1 is SGHRS and CDR2 is YFSETQ. This CDR3 contains 15 residues. The V end lost 6 bases, the J end lost 3 bases, and 17 bases lay between the germline ends.